This is a list of T cell receptor beta chains from one sample in a study of T cells in localized non-small cell lung cancer. Some clones are missing from TCRdb's copy, which holds only in-frame ones; the method was immunoSEQ multiplex PCR. The sample lists about 40,000 clones; 91% were seen once. Source: PBMCs, taken before any cancer treatment. These receptor sequences come from a woman between 35 and 70 years old with stage II lung adenocarcinoma. CDR3s include the opening cysteine and the closing phenylalanine or tryptophan. A D gene is named only where the DNA matches it firmly. Clone size is stated in some rows and not others, as once, few, many or a class when expanded.

v_gene: TRBV19; d_gene: NA; j_gene: TRBJ2-5; abundance: NA; CDR3aa: CASSIGNRYQETQYF; CDR3nt: TGTGCCAGTAGTATAGGAAACAGATACCAAGAGACCCAGTACTTC
v_gene: TRBV7-9; d_gene: TRBD2; j_gene: TRBJ2-5; abundance: once; CDR3aa: CASSDITSGLQETQYF; CDR3nt: TGTGCCAGCAGCGATATAACTAGCGGACTACAAGAGACCCAGTACTTC
v_gene: TRBV4-1; d_gene: NA; j_gene: TRBJ2-3; abundance: NA; CDR3aa: CASSQGFSGRKEDTQYF; CDR3nt: TGCGCCAGCAGCCAAGGGTTCTCGGGACGGAAGGAAGATACGCAGTATTTT
v_gene: TRBV9; d_gene: NA; j_gene: TRBJ2-7; abundance: once; CDR3aa: CASSVEGAGEQYF; CDR3nt: TGTGCCAGCAGCGTAGAGGGGGCGGGAGAGCAGTACTTC
v_gene: TRBV19; d_gene: TRBD2; j_gene: TRBJ2-1; abundance: NA; CDR3aa: CASSRREGGYNEQFF; CDR3nt: TGTGCCAGTAGCAGAAGGGAGGGTGGTTACAATGAGCAGTTCTTC
v_gene: TRBV27; d_gene: NA; j_gene: TRBJ1-6; abundance: NA; CDR3aa: CASSLERGVNNSPLHF; CDR3nt: TGTGCCAGCAGTTTAGAGAGGGGGGTAAATAATTCACCCCTCCACTTT
v_gene: TRBV13; d_gene: NA; j_gene: TRBJ1-2; abundance: NA; CDR3aa: CASSSAKGSGYTF; CDR3nt: TGTGCCAGCAGCTCTGCTAAAGGTAGTGGCTACACCTTC
v_gene: TRBV11-2; d_gene: NA; j_gene: TRBJ2-1; abundance: few; CDR3aa: CASTLVVGDEQFF; CDR3nt: TGTGCCAGCACCTTAGTAGTAGGGGATGAGCAGTTCTTC
v_gene: TRBV6-1; d_gene: NA; j_gene: TRBJ1-1; abundance: once; CDR3aa: CATLGKGGSFF; CDR3nt: TGTGCCACCCTTGGGAAGGGTGGTTCTTTCTTT
v_gene: TRBV6-1; d_gene: NA; j_gene: TRBJ2-3; abundance: once; CDR3aa: CASSDSGTADTQYF; CDR3nt: TGTGCCAGCAGTGATAGCGGGACAGCAGATACGCAGTATTTT
v_gene: TRBV5-4; d_gene: NA; j_gene: TRBJ2-7; abundance: NA; CDR3aa: CASSADNSYEQYF; CDR3nt: TGTGCCAGCAGCGCTGACAACTCCTACGAGCAGTACTTC
v_gene: TRBV5-1; d_gene: NA; j_gene: TRBJ1-1; abundance: NA; CDR3aa: CASSLVRPEVTEAFF; CDR3nt: TGCGCCAGCAGCTTGGTTCGTCCTGAGGTTACTGAAGCTTTCTTT
v_gene: TRBV5-1; d_gene: TRBD2; j_gene: TRBJ2-2; abundance: NA; CDR3aa: CASSLLAGMEELFF; CDR3nt: TGCGCCAGCAGCCTTCTAGCGGGGATGGAGGAGCTGTTTTTT
v_gene: TRBV28; d_gene: NA; j_gene: TRBJ2-1; abundance: NA; CDR3aa: CASSPLFGLFF; CDR3nt: TGTGCCAGCAGTCCTCTATTTGGGTTGTTCTTC
v_gene: TRBV7-9; d_gene: TRBD1; j_gene: TRBJ1-2; abundance: few; CDR3aa: CAVTGGTNYGYTF; CDR3nt: TGTGCCGTCACAGGGGGGACTAACTATGGCTACACCTTC
v_gene: TRBV6-5; d_gene: TRBD2; j_gene: TRBJ2-1; abundance: once; CDR3aa: CASSYSGRGVSGEQFF; CDR3nt: TGTGCCAGCAGTTACTCTGGGCGGGGGGTCTCGGGTGAGCAGTTCTTC
v_gene: TRBV19; d_gene: TRBD1; j_gene: TRBJ1-1; abundance: few; CDR3aa: CASSTSGQLNTEAFF; CDR3nt: TGTGCCAGTAGTACGTCGGGACAGCTGAACACTGAAGCTTTCTTT
v_gene: TRBV5-1; d_gene: NA; j_gene: TRBJ2-6; abundance: NA; CDR3aa: CASTARGQGANVLTF; CDR3nt: TGCGCCAGCACCGCCCGGGGGCAGGGGGCCAACGTCCTGACTTTC
v_gene: TRBV11-2; d_gene: TRBD2; j_gene: TRBJ2-7; abundance: NA; CDR3aa: CASSLEGGAWYEQYF; CDR3nt: TGTGCCAGCAGCTTAGAGGGAGGGGCTTGGTACGAGCAGTACTTC
v_gene: TRBV5-1; d_gene: NA; j_gene: TRBJ2-7; abundance: NA; CDR3aa: CASSSPGTDTYEQYF; CDR3nt: TGCGCCAGCAGCTCCCCCGGGACGGACACCTACGAGCAGTACTTC
v_gene: TRBV28; d_gene: NA; j_gene: TRBJ1-2; abundance: NA; CDR3aa: CASRPQVSNYGYTF; CDR3nt: TGTGCCAGCAGGCCACAGGTATCTAACTATGGCTACACCTTC
v_gene: TRBV4-1; d_gene: TRBD1; j_gene: TRBJ1-2; abundance: NA; CDR3aa: CASSQDWDSNYGYTF; CDR3nt: TGCGCCAGCAGCCAAGATTGGGACAGTAACTATGGCTACACCTTC
v_gene: TRBV5-6; d_gene: NA; j_gene: TRBJ2-7; abundance: NA; CDR3aa: CASSLDDQGVVQYF; CDR3nt: TGTGCCAGCAGCTTGGACGACCAGGGAGTTGTGCAGTACTTC
v_gene: TRBV19; d_gene: TRBD2; j_gene: TRBJ2-1; abundance: NA; CDR3aa: CASTSGTSGYNEQFF; CDR3nt: TGTGCCAGTACCTCCGGGACTAGCGGTTACAATGAGCAGTTCTTC
v_gene: TRBV5-1; d_gene: TRBD1; j_gene: TRBJ2-7; abundance: NA; CDR3aa: CASTTGGGNEQYF; CDR3nt: TGCGCCAGTACGACAGGGGGAGGGAACGAGCAGTACTTC
v_gene: TRBV10-1; d_gene: TRBD2; j_gene: TRBJ2-2; abundance: NA; CDR3aa: CATRLAGGELFF; CDR3nt: TGCGCCACCCGACTAGCAGGCGGGGAGCTGTTTTTT
v_gene: TRBV19; d_gene: NA; j_gene: TRBJ2-2; abundance: NA; CDR3aa: CASSSWNTGELFF; CDR3nt: TGTGCCAGTAGTTCGTGGAACACCGGGGAGCTGTTTTTT
v_gene: TRBV28; d_gene: TRBD1; j_gene: TRBJ2-5; abundance: NA; CDR3aa: CASRPTGGAKETQYF; CDR3nt: TGTGCCAGCAGACCGACAGGGGGCGCGAAAGAGACCCAGTACTTC
v_gene: TRBV5-6; d_gene: NA; j_gene: TRBJ1-2; abundance: few; CDR3aa: CASSPSNYGYTF; CDR3nt: TGTGCCAGCAGCCCAAGCAACTATGGCTACACCTTC
v_gene: TRBV7-2; d_gene: NA; j_gene: TRBJ2-5; abundance: NA; CDR3aa: CASSSTPGGQETQYF; CDR3nt: TGTGCCAGCAGCTCAACGCCTGGTGGTCAAGAGACCCAGTACTTC
v_gene: TRBV6-5; d_gene: NA; j_gene: TRBJ1-2; abundance: NA; CDR3aa: CASRAPGGTYGYTF; CDR3nt: TGTGCCAGCAGGGCCCCGGGGGGAACCTATGGCTACACCTTC
v_gene: TRBV7-9; d_gene: NA; j_gene: TRBJ2-1; abundance: NA; CDR3aa: CASSLVLGHGEQFF; CDR3nt: TGTGCCAGCAGCTTAGTTTTAGGGCATGGCGAGCAGTTCTTC
v_gene: TRBV28; d_gene: TRBD2; j_gene: TRBJ2-3; abundance: NA; CDR3aa: CASSLSGLAGGYDTQYF; CDR3nt: TGTGCCAGCAGTTTATCAGGACTAGCGGGAGGGTATGATACGCAGTATTTT
v_gene: TRBV5-4; d_gene: NA; j_gene: TRBJ2-3; abundance: NA; CDR3aa: CASSRSTDTQYF; CDR3nt: TGTGCCAGCAGCAGAAGCACAGATACGCAGTATTTT
v_gene: TRBV6-1; d_gene: NA; j_gene: TRBJ2-2; abundance: NA; CDR3aa: CASTRAGDTGELFF; CDR3nt: TGTGCCAGCACGAGGGCCGGGGACACCGGGGAGCTGTTTTTT
v_gene: TRBV6-5; d_gene: TRBD1; j_gene: TRBJ1-2; abundance: NA; CDR3aa: CASIQNRDRGRGYTF; CDR3nt: TGTGCCAGCATTCAAAACCGGGACAGGGGGCGAGGCTACACCTTC
v_gene: TRBV10-1; d_gene: NA; j_gene: TRBJ2-2; abundance: once; CDR3aa: CASSELVSGELFF; CDR3nt: TGCGCCAGCAGTGAACTAGTCTCCGGGGAGCTGTTTTTT
v_gene: TRBV5-5; d_gene: TRBD1; j_gene: TRBJ2-5; abundance: NA; CDR3aa: CASSLAIGTVQETQYF; CDR3nt: TGTGCCAGCAGCTTGGCCATCGGGACAGTCCAAGAGACCCAGTACTTC
v_gene: TRBV5-1; d_gene: NA; j_gene: TRBJ1-3; abundance: NA; CDR3aa: CASSFGSGNTIYF; CDR3nt: TGCGCCAGCAGCTTTGGCTCTGGAAACACCATATATTTT
v_gene: TRBV28; d_gene: NA; j_gene: TRBJ1-5; abundance: NA; CDR3aa: CASRREAGAPQHF; CDR3nt: TGTGCCAGCAGAAGGGAGGCTGGGGCGCCCCAGCATTTT
v_gene: TRBV6-1; d_gene: NA; j_gene: TRBJ1-4; abundance: NA; CDR3aa: CASSVPGQPEKLFF; CDR3nt: TGTGCCAGCAGTGTTCCTGGACAGCCTGAAAAACTGTTTTTT
v_gene: TRBV28; d_gene: NA; j_gene: TRBJ2-5; abundance: once; CDR3aa: CASRERQETQYF; CDR3nt: TGTGCCAGCAGGGAGAGGCAGGAGACCCAGTACTTC
v_gene: TRBV5-6; d_gene: TRBD2; j_gene: TRBJ2-3; abundance: NA; CDR3aa: CASSLVAAGLGTDTQYF; CDR3nt: TGTGCCAGCAGCTTGGTAGCAGCGGGGTTAGGCACAGATACGCAGTATTTT
v_gene: TRBV6-1; d_gene: NA; j_gene: TRBJ2-3; abundance: NA; CDR3aa: CASVTGGTTDTQYF; CDR3nt: TGTGCCAGCGTTACGGGGGGCACCACAGATACGCAGTATTTT
v_gene: TRBV4-2; d_gene: NA; j_gene: TRBJ1-1; abundance: few; CDR3aa: CASSQDQVANTEAFF; CDR3nt: TGTGCCAGCAGCCAAGATCAGGTAGCGAACACTGAAGCTTTCTTT
v_gene: TRBV7-8; d_gene: NA; j_gene: TRBJ2-7; abundance: NA; CDR3aa: CASRMTDTDFINYEQYF; CDR3nt: TGTGCCAGCAGAATGACCGATACTGACTTCATCAACTACGAGCAGTACTTC
v_gene: TRBV9; d_gene: TRBD2; j_gene: TRBJ2-1; abundance: NA; CDR3aa: CASSPSGSSYNEQFF; CDR3nt: TGTGCCAGCAGCCCTAGCGGGAGCTCCTACAATGAGCAGTTCTTC
v_gene: TRBV28; d_gene: TRBD1; j_gene: TRBJ2-7; abundance: NA; CDR3aa: CKTGALYEQYF; CDR3nt: TGTAAGACAGGGGCGCTGTACGAGCAGTACTTC
v_gene: TRBV5-1; d_gene: NA; j_gene: TRBJ1-2; abundance: once; CDR3aa: CASSLSGSQPYGYTF; CDR3nt: TGCGCCAGCAGCTTGAGCGGGAGCCAACCCTATGGCTACACCTTC
v_gene: TRBV6-5; d_gene: NA; j_gene: TRBJ2-7; abundance: NA; CDR3aa: CASSIRGQGSYEQYF; CDR3nt: TGTGCCAGCAGCATTAGGGGTCAGGGTTCGTACGAGCAGTACTTC